This T cell receptor beta chain is drawn from a study of T-cell memory formation after mild COVID-19. Study information: TCR clusters showed largely donor specificity. Findings and limits, study-wide: Cross-reactive memory apparently joined, as some responding clones appeared in pre-infection memory. Contracting CD4+ clones sat mainly in CM and EM; CD8+ in EMRA. Day 15 to 85 contracting clones showed balanced CD4/CD8; later expanders leaned CD4+.

Germline V gene sequence: CDR1 SGHKS, CDR2 YYEKEE (reference sequence). Trimming removed 5 bases at V and 2 bases at J, with 14 bases between. CDR3 length equals 15 residues. One entry per CDR3 protein, called by TCRdb with MiXCR from the 5' RACE reads. The sample consists of fewer than 650,000 distinct CDR3 sequences, roughly 17% of them appearing once. This clonotype was seen more than once but under ten times. Its antigen is unidentified. The J gene is TRBJ1-5, the V gene TRBV5-5; tentative D call: TRBD1 (6 bases). The clonotype comes from an adult woman who had mild COVID-19 (a few samples of this study predate the infection). Cell type and time point are not known. What was sequenced was PBMCs or a T cell subset sorted from them (not recorded which). CDR3 coding DNA: TGTGCCAGCAGTTTCCTGGCAGGGGGCAATCAGCCCCAGCATTTT. Amino acids: CASSFLAGGNQPQHF.